What follows are 24 T cell receptor beta chains derived from one specimen sequenced in a study of blood T cell repertoires in COVID-19. Profiled with immunoSEQ multiplex PCR; TCRdb holds only in-frame clones, not every one. The table shows about 23,000 clones, with more than 80% occurring only once. Sequenced: peripheral blood. The receptors were sampled from a human donor in a cohort sampled during active COVID-19.

V is TRBV10-3 and J is TRBJ1-2; D uncertain. Trimming took 2 bases from V and 0 from J, leaving 7 bases between them. The CDR3 spans 14 residues. CDR1 ENHRY and CDR2 SYGVKD come from the germline V gene. CDR3 bases: TGTGCCATCAGTGAGACAGTAGCTAACTATGGCTACACCTTC. Amino acid sequence: CAISETVANYGYTF.

The CDR3 here is CASSLDPSGGADDEQFF. CDR3 bases: TGTGCCAGCAGCTTAGATCCCAGCGGGGGGGCCGACGATGAGCAGTTCTTC. The chain recombines TRBV11-2 with TRBJ2-1; 10 bases match TRBD2. Germline CDR1 reads SGHAT; CDR2 reads FQNNGV. V dropped 0 bases and J dropped 8; count of bases not matched to a gene: 10. The CDR3 loop spans 17 amino acids.

This clone was detected once. The rearrangement uses TRBV10-1 and TRBJ2-3; D possibly corresponds to TRBD1 (5 bases). The CDR3 is 12 residues long. The germline V and J ends were trimmed by 4 bases and 4 bases, with 6 bases remaining between them. Germline-derived CDR1 and CDR2 are WNHNN and SYGVQD (reference sequence). CDR3 sequence: CASSGGADTQYF. CDR3 DNA sequence: TGCGCCAGCAGTGGGGGCGCAGATACGCAGTATTTT.

V is TRBV30 and J is TRBJ2-5; D gene ambiguous. The CDR3 extends over 8 amino acids. CDR1 and CDR2 (germline): GTSNPN, SVGIG (reference sequence). CDR3 region: CARGTQYF. Here the CDR3 DNA reads TGTGCGAGAGGGACCCAGTACTTC.

The chain carries TRBV7-9 and TRBJ2-7; the D gene is possibly TRBD1 (6 bases). Trimming left V 10 bases short and J 7 bases short, with 20 bases between. This CDR3 is 13 amino acids long. Looked up from germline, CDR1 is SEHNR and CDR2 is FQNEAQ (reference sequence). The CDR3 loop is CATNQGREGEQYF. CDR3 nucleotide sequence: TGTGCCACCAACCAGGGGCGAGAGGGAGAGCAGTACTTC.

The rearrangement links TRBV2 to TRBJ1-3, with D perhaps TRBD1 (6 bases). The CDR3 is made up of 15 amino acids. Trimming stripped 8 bases from V and 0 bases from J, with 14 bases between. Germline V gives CDR1 SNHLY, CDR2 FYNNEI. This CDR3 reads CASHGQISSGNTIYF. The CDR3, as DNA: TGTGCCAGCCACGGACAGATTTCCTCTGGAAACACCATATATTTT.

The rearrangement links TRBV5-4 to TRBJ1-6, with D maybe TRBD1 (5 bases). The CDR3 is 14 amino acids. Germline values: CDR1 SGHNT, CDR2 YYREEE (reference sequence). V was pared by 4 bases and J by 8 bases, with 13 bases between. Here the CDR3 DNA reads TGTGCCAGCAGCCTCCGCAGGGTCGATTCACCCCTCCACTTT. As protein: CASSLRRVDSPLHF.

The J gene is TRBJ2-1, the V gene TRBV5-1; D might be TRBD1 (5 bases). From germline, CDR1 is SGHRS and CDR2 YFSETQ. The CDR3 is 10 amino acids. Between the trimmed V and J ends, which lost 5 bases and 8 bases, there was a span of 5 bases. CDR3 protein: CASRGDEQFF. The CDR3, as DNA: TGCGCCAGCAGAGGGGATGAGCAGTTCTTC.

The chain has TRBV6-5 and TRBJ1-5; no clear D gene. The length of the CDR3 is 11 residues. The V and J ends lost 8 bases and 4 bases respectively, with 6 bases between them. In germline, CDR1 is MNHEY, CDR2 SVGAGI. The CDR3 region is CASGENQPQHF. CDR3 DNA sequence: TGTGCCAGCGGAGAGAATCAGCCCCAGCATTTT.

This chain links TRBV24-1 with TRBJ1-2; no reliable D call. CDR3 length: 13 amino acids. Trimming removed 3 bases from V and 0 bases from J, with 4 bases in between. Germline values: CDR1 KGHDR, CDR2 SFDVKD. CDR3 protein: CATSDGANYGYTF. The DNA of the CDR3 is TGTGCCACCAGTGATGGAGCTAACTATGGCTACACCTTC.

The chain recombines TRBV19 with TRBJ2-7; D is possibly TRBD2 (6 bases). The V and J ends lost 3 bases and 5 bases respectively, with 14 bases between them. The CDR3 extends over 14 amino acids. The germline gives CDR1 LNHDA, CDR2 SQIVND (reference sequence). The CDR3 loop reads CASSIGGLTDEQYF. The CDR3, as DNA: TGTGCCAGTAGTATTGGAGGGCTAACTGACGAGCAGTACTTC.

This clone was seen a few times. The chain links TRBV21-1 to TRBJ1-1; the table's D call, TRBD1, was not checked against the DNA. TRBV21-1 is marked as a pseudogene. The CDR3 is 17 amino acids. CDR3 loop: CASSTTARGPEDTEAFF. DNA for the CDR3: TGTGCCAGCAGCACAACTGCCAGGGGCCCGGAGGACACTGAAGCTTTCTTT.

With respect to this clone: Other DNA sequences in the sample encode the same CDR3. J is TRBJ1-2 and V is TRBV7-9; D gene unclear. Germline V gives CDR1 SEHNR, CDR2 FQNEAQ (reference sequence). The CDR3 is made up of 13 amino acids. The V gene lost 1 base and the J gene lost 5 bases, with 8 bases spanning the gap. The CDR3 DNA sequence: TGTGCCAGCAGCTTAGACCCGGGTTATGGCTACACCTTC. It encodes CASSLDPGYGYTF.

The genes are TRBV27 and TRBJ1-5; 7 bases fit TRBD1. CDR3 size: 15 residues. With 4 bases clipped from V and 4 bases from J, the junction kept 7 bases outside the gene matches. Germline lookup yields CDR1 MNHEY and CDR2 SMNVEV (reference sequence). DNA for the CDR3: TGTGCCAGCAGTTCGGTCCCGGGACAGAATCAGCCCCAGCATTTT. It is translated as CASSSVPGQNQPQHF.

The chain has TRBV7-2 and TRBJ2-1; D remains ambiguous. Trimming left V 0 bases short and J 0 bases short, with 9 bases between. The germline V gene has CDR1 SGHTA and CDR2 FQGNSA. This CDR3 is built from 16 residues. The CDR3 loop is CASSLAFSSSYNEQFF. As DNA, the CDR3 is TGTGCCAGCAGCTTAGCTTTCTCGAGCTCCTACAATGAGCAGTTCTTC.

Concerning this clone itself: At one end, the junction sequence differs from germline, possibly due to a read error. This sequence joins TRBV2 and TRBJ2-1; 9 positions agree with TRBD1. Per the germline V gene, CDR1 is SNHLY and CDR2 is FYNNEI. The CDR3 consists of 13 residues. The CDR3 coding sequence is TGTGCCAGCGAGGAGACCGGGACAGGGCAAGAAATCTTC. Protein sequence: CASEETGTGQEIF.

The chain combines TRBV6-1 with TRBJ2-5; no clear D gene. The CDR3 is 15 residues long. V was shortened by 1 base and J by 4 bases, with 13 bases between the two germline ends. Germline-derived CDR1 and CDR2 are MNHNS and SASEGT. The CDR3 region is CASSEEEWRSETQYF. CDR3 sequence (DNA): TGTGCCAGCAGTGAAGAGGAGTGGCGGTCAGAGACCCAGTACTTC.

The V call is TRBV18, the J call TRBJ2-1, with TRBD2 matching over 8 bases. Germline trimming cut 5 bases from V and 4 bases from J; bases unmatched to any gene: 7. The germline gives CDR1 KGHSH, CDR2 LQKENI. The CDR3 spans 15 residues. In DNA form, the CDR3 reads TGTGCCAGCTCAGCAGGGCGGGAGGTTTACAATGAGCAGTTCTTC. Translating it yields CASSAGREVYNEQFF.

The chain employs TRBV6-2 or TRBV6-3 and TRBJ2-1; possible D gene TRBD2, 5 bases. With 4 bases removed from V and 5 bases from J, the gap between germline ends came to 9 bases. Germline V gene sequence: CDR1 MNHEY, CDR2 SVGEGT. This CDR3 comprises 13 residues. The CDR3 DNA sequence: TGTGCCAGCAGTTCACTAGGGAACAATGAGCAGTTCTTC. Protein sequence: CASSSLGNNEQFF.

The chain joins TRBV27 to TRBJ1-2; TRBD1 matches 7 bases. Germline V gene sequence: CDR1 MNHEY, CDR2 SMNVEV (reference sequence). The CDR3 has 14 amino acids. V was clipped by 7 bases and J by 2 bases; unmatched bases: 7. The CDR3 sequence is CASKVQGLNYGYTF. The CDR3 DNA is TGTGCCAGCAAAGTACAGGGGTTAAACTATGGCTACACCTTC.

The chain carries TRBV18 and TRBJ1-2; 9 nucleotides line up with TRBD1. J was trimmed by 7 bases and V by 0 bases; bases with no gene match: 6. The germline CDR1 and CDR2 sequences are KGHSH and LQKENI. CDR3 length: 15 residues. CDR3 region: CASSPPGTGKFGYTF. The CDR3 DNA reads as TGTGCCAGCTCACCACCAGGGACAGGGAAATTTGGCTACACCTTC.

The CDR3 region is CASSSGGRGNTEAFF. The CDR3 nucleotides read TGTGCCAGCAGCTCGGGGGGAAGGGGGAACACTGAAGCTTTCTTT. This chain uses TRBV5-4 with TRBJ1-1; weak D call: TRBD1 (5 bases). Germline values: CDR1 SGHNT, CDR2 YYREEE (reference sequence). The CDR3 spans 15 residues. The V gene lost 3 bases and the J gene lost 1 base, with 13 bases spanning the gap.

The rearrangement links TRBV5-1 to TRBJ1-5; D ambiguous. Germline V gene sequence: CDR1 SGHRS, CDR2 YFSETQ. The CDR3 is 15 residues long. The ends were cut back, 4 bases at V and 3 bases at J, with 14 bases in the middle. In DNA form, the CDR3 reads TGCGCCAGCAGCCCCGACGGGTCCAACAATCAGCCCCAGCATTTT. The encoded protein is CASSPDGSNNQPQHF.

The rearrangement links TRBV9 to TRBJ2-3; a possible D gene is TRBD2 (5 bases). The CDR3 spans 15 residues. CDR1 SGDLS and CDR2 YYNGEE come from the germline V gene. V lost 3 bases and J 0 bases, leaving 11 bases between the germline ends. The CDR3 loop is CASSGGLASTDTQYF. The DNA of the CDR3 is TGTGCCAGCAGCGGCGGTCTAGCAAGCACAGATACGCAGTATTTT.